Following are 8 T cell receptor beta chains from one sample sequenced in a study of T cell responses to AZD1222 COVID-19 vaccine. Data came from immunoSEQ multiplex PCR; TCRdb stores just in-frame clones and leaves some out. There are approximately 100,000 clones in the sample; around 94% occur only once, and more than 2% lies in the top ten. The sequencing used peripheral blood, collected on day 0 of AZD1222 vaccination. The source of these receptors is an adult in good health.

The V call is TRBV28, the J call TRBJ2-1; the D call may be TRBD1 or TRBD2 (7 bases each). Germline CDR1 MDHEN, CDR2 SYDVKM. The CDR3 is made up of 16 amino acids. V was clipped by 3 bases and J by 5 bases, with 17 bases between them. Here the CDR3 reads CASSLVGAGGDNEQFF. CDR3 DNA sequence: TGTGCCAGCAGTTTGGTCGGGGCAGGGGGGGACAATGAGCAGTTCTTC.

The CDR3 sequence: CAWASASSYNSPLHF. The DNA for the CDR3 is TGTGCCTGGGCATCCGCGAGCTCCTATAATTCACCCCTCCACTTT. This chain connects TRBV30 to TRBJ1-6; D gene uncertain. Germline CDR1 reads GTSNPN; CDR2 reads SVGIG (reference sequence). The CDR3 has 15 amino acids. The V gene lost 5 bases and the J gene lost 0 bases, with 11 bases spanning the gap.

The chain joins TRBV11-3 to TRBJ2-2, with unresolved D. Deletions cut 4 bases from V and 5 bases from J, with 14 bases between. The CDR3 covers 15 residues. CDR1 and CDR2 from the germline V gene are SGHNT and YENEEA. Here the CDR3 reads CASSSSGLQTGELFF. The CDR3 nucleotides read TGTGCCAGCAGCTCATCCGGGTTACAAACCGGGGAGCTGTTTTTT.

V is TRBV28 and J is TRBJ2-2, with a weak D call TRBD2 (5 bases). The CDR3 loop spans 15 amino acids. Trimming left V 8 bases short and J 6 bases short, with 19 bases between. Germline assignment: CDR1 MDHEN and CDR2 SYDVKM. The CDR3 reads CASYGGLGESGELFF. The CDR3 DNA sequence: TGTGCCAGCTATGGCGGACTGGGCGAGTCCGGGGAGCTGTTTTTT.

This chain joins TRBV9 and TRBJ1-6; D unresolved. Deletions cut 0 bases from V and 13 bases from J, with 11 bases between. The germline V gene encodes CDR1 SGDLS and CDR2 YYNGEE. The CDR3 length is 13 residues. This CDR3 is CASSVGSNPPLHF. The CDR3 nucleotides read TGTGCCAGCAGCGTAGGTAGCAACCCGCCCCTCCACTTT.

The chain couples TRBV7-3 to TRBJ2-3, with 10 bases identical to TRBD1. CDR3 length equals 15 residues. V shed 3 bases and J 3 bases; nucleotides not matched to a gene: 3. Germline-derived CDR1 and CDR2 are SGHTA and FQGTGA. The CDR3 coding sequence is TGTGCCAGCAGCTTTTGGACAGGGGGTACAGATACGCAGTATTTT. Translating it yields CASSFWTGGTDTQYF.

The V call is TRBV5-1, the J call TRBJ1-1; TRBD1 matches 9 bases. The germline V gene has CDR1 SGHRS and CDR2 YFSETQ. This CDR3 has 15 amino acids. The junction had 4 bases not matched to a gene; V was cut back by 0 bases and J by 4 bases. The CDR3 DNA reads as TGCGCCAGCAGCTTGGGGGACAGGGATGGCACTGAAGCTTTCTTT. Translation: CASSLGDRDGTEAFF.

The V and J genes are TRBV11-1 and TRBJ1-4; TRBD1 is a possible D gene (5 bases). Trimming stripped 3 bases from V and 0 bases from J, with 11 bases between. The CDR3 spans 16 residues. Per germline, CDR1 SGHAT and CDR2 FQDESV (reference sequence). Here the CDR3 DNA reads TGTGCCAGCAGCTTTGGACACCTTACAACTAATGAAAAACTGTTTTTT. Protein sequence: CASSFGHLTTNEKLFF.